The rows below give T cell receptor beta chains drawn from one sample of a study of Ad26.COV2.S vaccination and SARS-CoV-2 variants. Here immunoSEQ multiplex PCR was the method, and the copy in TCRdb shows in-frame clones only, minus some. Of about 480,000 clones listed, roughly 85% were seen once; the top ten hold around 13%. The sequences come from peripheral blood, collected in a trial of Ad26.COV2.S vaccine versus placebo. The receptors derive from a person between 18 and 65 years old who received the Ad26.COV2.S COVID-19 vaccine or a placebo. CDR3s include the opening cysteine and the closing phenylalanine or tryptophan. The D gene is left open where the match is weak. Size is omitted from some rows. Given values are once, few, many or a class for expanded clones.

d_gene: TRBD2
v_gene: TRBV11-1
j_gene: TRBJ2-1
abundance: .
CDR3nt: TGTGCCAGCACCCGGGTAGCGGGCTACAATGAGCAGTTCTTC
CDR3aa: CASTRVAGYNEQFF

d_gene: .
v_gene: TRBV14
j_gene: TRBJ1-5
abundance: .
CDR3nt: TGTGCCAGCAGCCAATCGGCACTTAATCAGCCCCAGCATTTT
CDR3aa: CASSQSALNQPQHF

d_gene: .
v_gene: TRBV6-2/TRBV6-3
j_gene: TRBJ2-5
abundance: .
CDR3nt: TGTGCCAGCAGTTTGGGGGTAGCAGAGACCCAGTACTTC
CDR3aa: CASSLGVAETQYF

d_gene: .
v_gene: TRBV5-1
j_gene: TRBJ1-1
abundance: .
CDR3nt: TGCGCCAGCAGCTACTCCGGGACGGTCGCGACTGAAGCTTTCTTT
CDR3aa: CASSYSGTVATEAFF

d_gene: .
v_gene: TRBV11-2
j_gene: TRBJ2-7
abundance: .
CDR3nt: TGTGCCAGCAGCTTAGGTGCAGACGGACACTACGAGCAGTACTTC
CDR3aa: CASSLGADGHYEQYF

d_gene: .
v_gene: TRBV3-1/TRBV3-2
j_gene: TRBJ1-2
abundance: .
CDR3nt: TGTGCCAGCAGGGCCGACAGGCTGGACTATGGCTACACCTTC
CDR3aa: CASRADRLDYGYTF

d_gene: TRBD2
v_gene: TRBV11-3
j_gene: TRBJ2-1
abundance: .
CDR3nt: TGTGCCAGCAGCCCCGGCCTAGCGGGAGGGAAGAATGAGCAGTTCTTC
CDR3aa: CASSPGLAGGKNEQFF

d_gene: .
v_gene: TRBV6-6
j_gene: TRBJ2-7
abundance: .
CDR3nt: TGTGCCAGCAGTTACGCGGTCGAGCAGTACTTC
CDR3aa: CASSYAVEQYF

d_gene: .
v_gene: TRBV28
j_gene: TRBJ1-2
abundance: .
CDR3nt: TGTGCCAGCAGTCCCGGGAATATATGGGGCTACACCTTC
CDR3aa: CASSPGNIWGYTF

d_gene: .
v_gene: TRBV7-9
j_gene: TRBJ2-7
abundance: once
CDR3nt: TGTGCCAGCAGCCCGGGACAGCGGGGTACCTACGAGCAGTACTTC
CDR3aa: CASSPGQRGTYEQYF

d_gene: .
v_gene: TRBV10-3
j_gene: TRBJ1-1
abundance: .
CDR3nt: TGTGCCATCAGTGGATTCGGGGCCGCGAACACTGAAGCTTTCTTT
CDR3aa: CAISGFGAANTEAFF

d_gene: TRBD2
v_gene: TRBV5-1
j_gene: TRBJ2-3
abundance: .
CDR3nt: TGCGCCAGCAGCTTGGGCCGAGCGGGAGTTTCTCCTCGGGCAGATACGCAGTATTTT
CDR3aa: CASSLGRAGVSPRADTQYF

d_gene: .
v_gene: TRBV27
j_gene: TRBJ2-2
abundance: many
CDR3nt: TGTGCCAGCAGCCGTAGGAGGGTAGAGGAGGCCGGGGAGCTGTTTTTT
CDR3aa: CASSRRRVEEAGELFF

d_gene: TRBD1
v_gene: TRBV6-6
j_gene: TRBJ1-2
abundance: .
CDR3nt: TGTGCCAGCAGTCAAGGACAGGGGGCTAACTATGGCTACACCTTC
CDR3aa: CASSQGQGANYGYTF

d_gene: .
v_gene: TRBV14
j_gene: TRBJ1-5
abundance: .
CDR3nt: TGTGCCAGCAGCCTCGGAATCAATCAGCCCCAGCATTTT
CDR3aa: CASSLGINQPQHF

d_gene: .
v_gene: TRBV3-1/TRBV3-2
j_gene: TRBJ2-7
abundance: once
CDR3nt: TGTGCCAGCAGCCAAGGAGGGGGTGAGCAGTACTTC
CDR3aa: CASSQGGGEQYF

d_gene: .
v_gene: TRBV29-1
j_gene: TRBJ2-3
abundance: .
CDR3nt: TGCAGCGTTTTGAAGGGAGATACGCAGTATTTT
CDR3aa: CSVLKGDTQYF

d_gene: .
v_gene: TRBV18
j_gene: TRBJ2-4
abundance: .
CDR3nt: TGTGCCAGCTCACCCGCAGTAGCCAAAAACATTCAGTACTTC
CDR3aa: CASSPAVAKNIQYF

d_gene: .
v_gene: TRBV28
j_gene: TRBJ2-5
abundance: .
CDR3nt: TGTGCCAGCTCTGTCAGCGGGCCTCAAGAGACCCAGTACTTC
CDR3aa: CASSVSGPQETQYF

d_gene: .
v_gene: TRBV27
j_gene: TRBJ1-1
abundance: .
CDR3nt: TGTGCCAGCAGACTCACCCAGGGGGAAGCTTTCTTT
CDR3aa: CASRLTQGEAFF

d_gene: .
v_gene: TRBV5-1
j_gene: TRBJ2-2
abundance: .
CDR3nt: TGCGCCAGCAGCTTTCTTGTCCAAGGGGAGCTGTTTTTT
CDR3aa: CASSFLVQGELFF

d_gene: .
v_gene: TRBV6-2/TRBV6-3
j_gene: TRBJ1-2
abundance: .
CDR3nt: TGTGCCAGCAGCCGGGACTCCGGCGGCTATGGCTACACCTTC
CDR3aa: CASSRDSGGYGYTF

d_gene: .
v_gene: TRBV5-3
j_gene: TRBJ1-1
abundance: .
CDR3nt: TGTGCCAGAAGCTTGGCAGCTTTCTTT
CDR3aa: CARSLAAFF

d_gene: .
v_gene: TRBV21-1
j_gene: TRBJ2-7
abundance: .
CDR3nt: TGTGCCACTTCCCGGCCCCCATTAGCGGGAGCAGGATACGAGCAGTACTTC
CDR3aa: CATSRPPLAGAGYEQYF

d_gene: TRBD2
v_gene: TRBV6-5
j_gene: TRBJ2-1
abundance: .
CDR3nt: TGTGCCAGCAGAGTACTAGCGGGAGGGCCGGGGGAGCAGTTCTTC
CDR3aa: CASRVLAGGPGEQFF

d_gene: TRBD1
v_gene: TRBV11-2
j_gene: TRBJ2-7
abundance: .
CDR3nt: TGTGCCAGCAGCGCCGTACGGACAGGTCTCACCGAGCAGTACTTC
CDR3aa: CASSAVRTGLTEQYF

d_gene: TRBD2
v_gene: TRBV19
j_gene: TRBJ2-5
abundance: .
CDR3nt: TGTGCCAGTAGTATAGGGGCTAGCGGGAGACAAGAGACCCAGTACTTC
CDR3aa: CASSIGASGRQETQYF

d_gene: TRBD1
v_gene: TRBV9
j_gene: TRBJ1-2
abundance: .
CDR3nt: TGTGCCAGCAGCGTGGGACAGGGGGCGGTCGGCTACACCTTC
CDR3aa: CASSVGQGAVGYTF

d_gene: TRBD2
v_gene: TRBV28
j_gene: TRBJ2-3
abundance: .
CDR3nt: TGTGCCAGCAGTTCCACCGGACTAGCGGGAGAGGGTACGCAGTATTTT
CDR3aa: CASSSTGLAGEGTQYF

d_gene: .
v_gene: TRBV19
j_gene: TRBJ1-5
abundance: .
CDR3nt: TGTGCCAGTACGAGACAGTTCGGCAATCAGCCCCAGCATTTT
CDR3aa: CASTRQFGNQPQHF

d_gene: TRBD1
v_gene: TRBV6-2/TRBV6-3
j_gene: TRBJ2-3
abundance: .
CDR3nt: TGTGCCAGCAGTTTGGGGGGACAGGCTTGGGATACGCAGTATTTT
CDR3aa: CASSLGGQAWDTQYF

d_gene: TRBD2
v_gene: TRBV3-1/TRBV3-2
j_gene: TRBJ2-1
abundance: .
CDR3nt: TGTGCCAGCAGCCAAGGGGCCGGGGGACTAGGGCGTAGTGAGCAGTTCTTC
CDR3aa: CASSQGAGGLGRSEQFF

d_gene: .
v_gene: TRBV6-2/TRBV6-3
j_gene: TRBJ1-1
abundance: .
CDR3nt: TGTGCCAGCAGTTACCCAGGGGTTACTGAAGCTTTCTTT
CDR3aa: CASSYPGVTEAFF

d_gene: .
v_gene: TRBV4-1
j_gene: TRBJ2-7
abundance: .
CDR3nt: TGCGCCAGCAGCCACACAAGGGGAGTCACCTACGGGCAGTACTTC
CDR3aa: CASSHTRGVTYGQYF

d_gene: .
v_gene: TRBV3-1/TRBV3-2
j_gene: TRBJ1-1
abundance: .
CDR3nt: TGTGCCAGCAGCCGCCTAGGGGGCACTGAAGCTTTCTTT
CDR3aa: CASSRLGGTEAFF

d_gene: .
v_gene: TRBV27
j_gene: TRBJ1-2
abundance: .
CDR3nt: TGTGCCAGCAGTCCCCGGCAGGGGTATGGCTACACCTTC
CDR3aa: CASSPRQGYGYTF

d_gene: .
v_gene: TRBV7-2
j_gene: TRBJ2-3
abundance: .
CDR3nt: TGTGCCAGCAGCCGTTCGGGAGCAAGCACAGATACGCAGTATTTT
CDR3aa: CASSRSGASTDTQYF

d_gene: .
v_gene: TRBV11-2
j_gene: TRBJ2-5
abundance: .
CDR3nt: TGTGCCAGCAGCTCTCGGACCGGGGGGACCCAGTACTTC
CDR3aa: CASSSRTGGTQYF

d_gene: .
v_gene: TRBV7-2
j_gene: TRBJ1-1
abundance: once
CDR3nt: TGTGCCAGCAGCCCCCGGGGGCGCTCTGAAGCTTTCTTT
CDR3aa: CASSPRGRSEAFF

d_gene: .
v_gene: TRBV19
j_gene: TRBJ2-1
abundance: .
CDR3nt: TGTGCCAGTAGTTGGGCGGTAGGTAATGAGCAGTTCTTC
CDR3aa: CASSWAVGNEQFF

d_gene: TRBD2
v_gene: TRBV4-2
j_gene: TRBJ2-5
abundance: .
CDR3nt: TGTGCCAGCAGCCCCGGGGTAGCGGGAGAGACCCAGTACTTC
CDR3aa: CASSPGVAGETQYF

d_gene: TRBD1
v_gene: TRBV28
j_gene: TRBJ2-7
abundance: .
CDR3nt: TGTGCCAGCAGTCGACCGGGACAGGGATTAGACGAGCAGTACTTC
CDR3aa: CASSRPGQGLDEQYF

d_gene: TRBD1
v_gene: TRBV19
j_gene: TRBJ1-2
abundance: .
CDR3nt: TGTGCCAGTAGTATAGACCCGGCAGGGGGCTTAAACTATGGCTACACCTTC
CDR3aa: CASSIDPAGGLNYGYTF

d_gene: TRBD2
v_gene: TRBV20-1
j_gene: TRBJ2-7
abundance: .
CDR3nt: TGCAGTGCCGCCGGGACTAGCGGGCAGTACTTC
CDR3aa: CSAAGTSGQYF

d_gene: .
v_gene: TRBV12-3/TRBV12-4
j_gene: TRBJ1-1
abundance: few
CDR3nt: TGTGCCAGCGGTCCCTTGTACTCTGAAGCTTTCTTT
CDR3aa: CASGPLYSEAFF

d_gene: .
v_gene: TRBV29-1
j_gene: TRBJ1-1
abundance: .
CDR3nt: TGCAGCGTTGGGACAGAAAATATGAACACTGAAGCTTTCTTT
CDR3aa: CSVGTENMNTEAFF

d_gene: TRBD2
v_gene: TRBV13
j_gene: TRBJ2-3
abundance: .
CDR3nt: TGTGCCAGCAGCCCAGCGGGGGCAGATACGCAGTATTTT
CDR3aa: CASSPAGADTQYF

d_gene: TRBD1
v_gene: TRBV6-2/TRBV6-3
j_gene: TRBJ1-1
abundance: .
CDR3nt: TGTGCCAGCAGTTATTTTGGTCAGGGGGCACGCGAAGCTTTCTTT
CDR3aa: CASSYFGQGAREAFF

d_gene: TRBD1
v_gene: TRBV28
j_gene: TRBJ1-1
abundance: .
CDR3nt: TGTGCCAGCGGGACGGGACAGAGGAACACTGAAGCTTTCTTT
CDR3aa: CASGTGQRNTEAFF

d_gene: .
v_gene: TRBV9
j_gene: TRBJ1-1
abundance: .
CDR3nt: TGTGCCAGCAGCGTAATCAGTGGGGACACTGAAGCTTTCTTT
CDR3aa: CASSVISGDTEAFF

d_gene: TRBD2
v_gene: TRBV19
j_gene: TRBJ2-1
abundance: .
CDR3nt: TGTGCCAGTAGTACGAGGGGAGGACTAGGGTCCTACAATGAGCAGTTCTTC
CDR3aa: CASSTRGGLGSYNEQFF

d_gene: TRBD2
v_gene: TRBV9
j_gene: TRBJ2-7
abundance: .
CDR3nt: TGTGCCAGCAGCGTGGGGACTAGCGGGACTGAGCAGTACTTC
CDR3aa: CASSVGTSGTEQYF